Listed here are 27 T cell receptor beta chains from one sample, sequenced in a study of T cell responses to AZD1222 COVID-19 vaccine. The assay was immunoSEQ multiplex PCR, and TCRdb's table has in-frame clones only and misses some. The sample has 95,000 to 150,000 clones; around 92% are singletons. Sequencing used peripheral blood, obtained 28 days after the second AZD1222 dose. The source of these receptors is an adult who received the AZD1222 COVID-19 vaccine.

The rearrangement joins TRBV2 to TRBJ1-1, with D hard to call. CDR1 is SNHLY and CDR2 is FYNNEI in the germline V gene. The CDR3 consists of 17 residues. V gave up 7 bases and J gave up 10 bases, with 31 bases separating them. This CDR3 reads CASTQGAGYPADVGAFF. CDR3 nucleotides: TGTGCCAGCACTCAAGGTGCGGGTTACCCCGCGGACGTCGGAGCTTTCTTT. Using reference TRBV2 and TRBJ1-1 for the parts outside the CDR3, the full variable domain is EPEVTQTPSHQVTQMGQEVILRCVPISNHLYFYWYRQILGQKVEFLVSFYNNEISEKSEIFDDQFSVERPDGSNFTLKIRSTKLEDSAMYFCASTQGAGYPADVGAFFGQGTRLTVV.

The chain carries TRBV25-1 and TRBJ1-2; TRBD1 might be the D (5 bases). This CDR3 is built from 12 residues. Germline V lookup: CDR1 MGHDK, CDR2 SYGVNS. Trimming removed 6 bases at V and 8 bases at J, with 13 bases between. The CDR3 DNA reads TGTGCCAGCAGCTTCTCCGGGGGAGGCTACACCTTC. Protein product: CASSFSGGGYTF.

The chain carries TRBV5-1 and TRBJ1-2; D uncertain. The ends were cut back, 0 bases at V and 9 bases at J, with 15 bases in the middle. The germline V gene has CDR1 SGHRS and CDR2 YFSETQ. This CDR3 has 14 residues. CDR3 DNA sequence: TGCGCCAGCAGCTTGGGTGGACGCAGGATTAGCTACACCTTC. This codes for CASSLGGRRISYTF.

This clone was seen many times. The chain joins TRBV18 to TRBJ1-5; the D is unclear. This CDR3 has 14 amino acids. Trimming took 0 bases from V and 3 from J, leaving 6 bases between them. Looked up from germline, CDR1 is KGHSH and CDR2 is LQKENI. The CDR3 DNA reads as TGTGCCAGCTCACCACCGCCAGCCAATCAGCCCCAGCATTTT. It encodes CASSPPPANQPQHF.

The DNA of the CDR3 is TGTGCCAGCAGTCAACTAAGCAGGTACGGCTACGAGCAGTACTTC. Its translation is CASSQLSRYGYEQYF. The V call is TRBV6-2 or TRBV6-3, the J call TRBJ2-7, with D hard to call. In germline, CDR1 is MNHEY, CDR2 SVGEGT. The germline V and J ends were trimmed by 5 bases and 3 bases, with 17 bases remaining between them. The CDR3 consists of 15 residues.

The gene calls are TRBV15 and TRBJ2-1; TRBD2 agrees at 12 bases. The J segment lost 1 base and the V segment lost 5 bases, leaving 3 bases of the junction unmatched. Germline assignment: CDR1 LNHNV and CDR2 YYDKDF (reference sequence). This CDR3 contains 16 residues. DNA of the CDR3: TGTGCCACCAGCGGAGGGACTAGCGGGTCCTACAATGAGCAGTTCTTC. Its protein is CATSGGTSGSYNEQFF.

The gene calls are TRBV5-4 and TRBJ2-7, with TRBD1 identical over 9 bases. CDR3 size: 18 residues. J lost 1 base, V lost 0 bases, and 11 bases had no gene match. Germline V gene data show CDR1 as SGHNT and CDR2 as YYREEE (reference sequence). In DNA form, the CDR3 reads TGTGCCAGCAGCTTGGATCTCGGACAGGGGTGGAATTCCTACGAGCAGTACTTC. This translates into CASSLDLGQGWNSYEQYF.

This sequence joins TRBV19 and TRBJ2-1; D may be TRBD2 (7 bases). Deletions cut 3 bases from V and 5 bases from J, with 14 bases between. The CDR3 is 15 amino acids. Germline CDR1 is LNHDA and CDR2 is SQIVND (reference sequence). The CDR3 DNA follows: TGTGCCAGTAGTATTTCCGGGGGGCGGGACAATGAGCAGTTCTTC. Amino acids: CASSISGGRDNEQFF.

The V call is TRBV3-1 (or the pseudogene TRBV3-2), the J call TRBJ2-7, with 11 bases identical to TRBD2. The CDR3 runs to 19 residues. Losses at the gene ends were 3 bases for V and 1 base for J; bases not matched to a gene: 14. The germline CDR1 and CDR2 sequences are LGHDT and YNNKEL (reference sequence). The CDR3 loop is CASSHRPGLTSGESYEQYF. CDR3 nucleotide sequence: TGTGCCAGCAGCCATCGTCCTGGCCTGACTAGCGGGGAGTCCTACGAGCAGTACTTC.

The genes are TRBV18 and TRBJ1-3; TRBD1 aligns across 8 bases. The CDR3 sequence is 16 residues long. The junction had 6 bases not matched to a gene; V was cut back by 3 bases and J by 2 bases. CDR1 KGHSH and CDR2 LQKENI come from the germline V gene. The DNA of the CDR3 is TGTGCCAGCTCACCTGACAGGGGACGGACTGGAAACACCATATATTTT. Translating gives CASSPDRGRTGNTIYF.

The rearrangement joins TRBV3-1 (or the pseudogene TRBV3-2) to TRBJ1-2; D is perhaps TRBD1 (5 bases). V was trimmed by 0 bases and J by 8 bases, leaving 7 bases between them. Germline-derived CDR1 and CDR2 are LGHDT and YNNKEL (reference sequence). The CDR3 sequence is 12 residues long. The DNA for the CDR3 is TGTGCCAGCAGCCAAGAGGGACGCGGCTACACCTTC. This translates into CASSQEGRGYTF.

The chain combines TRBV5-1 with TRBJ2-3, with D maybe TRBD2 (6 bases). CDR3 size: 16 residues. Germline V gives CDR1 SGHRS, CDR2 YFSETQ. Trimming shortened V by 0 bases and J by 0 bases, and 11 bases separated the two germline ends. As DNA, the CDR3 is TGCGCCAGCAGCTTGGGTGGGACTGAGAGCACAGATACGCAGTATTTT. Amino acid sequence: CASSLGGTESTDTQYF.

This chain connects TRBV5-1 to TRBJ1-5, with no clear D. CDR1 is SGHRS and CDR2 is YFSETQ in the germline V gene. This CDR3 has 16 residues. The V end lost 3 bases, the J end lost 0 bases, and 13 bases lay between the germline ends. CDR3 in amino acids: CASSSGPGNSNQPQHF. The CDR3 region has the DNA TGCGCCAGCAGCTCTGGACCGGGAAATAGCAATCAGCCCCAGCATTTT.

The CDR3 loop reads CASGGGPSYNSPLHF. The CDR3 bases are TGTGCCAGCGGAGGGGGCCCCTCCTATAATTCACCCCTCCACTTT. This chain uses TRBV28 with TRBJ1-6, with 7 bases identical to TRBD1. Trimming cost V 8 bases and J 0 bases; bases outside gene matches: 4. The CDR3 length is 15 residues. Germline V gene data show CDR1 as MDHEN and CDR2 as SYDVKM.

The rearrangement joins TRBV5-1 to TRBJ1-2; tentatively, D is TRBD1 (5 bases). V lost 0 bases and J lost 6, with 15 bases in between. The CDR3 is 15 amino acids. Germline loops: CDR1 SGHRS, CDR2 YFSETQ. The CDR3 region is CASSLAPGILDGYTF. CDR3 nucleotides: TGCGCCAGCAGCTTGGCCCCAGGGATCCTTGATGGCTACACCTTC.

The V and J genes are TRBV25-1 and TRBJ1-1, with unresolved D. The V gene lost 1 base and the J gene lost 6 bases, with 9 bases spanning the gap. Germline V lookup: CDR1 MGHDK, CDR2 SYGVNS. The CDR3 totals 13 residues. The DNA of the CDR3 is TGTGCCAGCAGTGAATGGGCAAGGCCTGAAGCTTTCTTT. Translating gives CASSEWARPEAFF.

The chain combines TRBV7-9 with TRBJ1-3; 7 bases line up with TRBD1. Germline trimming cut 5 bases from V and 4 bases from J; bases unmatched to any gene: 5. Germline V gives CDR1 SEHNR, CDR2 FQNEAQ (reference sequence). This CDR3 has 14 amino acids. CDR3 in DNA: TGTGCCAGCAGCCCAGGGGGTTCCGGAAACACCATATATTTT. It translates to CASSPGGSGNTIYF. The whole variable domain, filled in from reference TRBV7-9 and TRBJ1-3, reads DTGVSQNPRHKITKRGQNVTFRCDPISEHNRLYWYRQTLGQGPEFLTYFQNEAQLEKSRLLSDRFSAERPKGSFSTLEIQRTEQGDSAMYLCASSPGGSGNTIYFGEGSWLTVV.

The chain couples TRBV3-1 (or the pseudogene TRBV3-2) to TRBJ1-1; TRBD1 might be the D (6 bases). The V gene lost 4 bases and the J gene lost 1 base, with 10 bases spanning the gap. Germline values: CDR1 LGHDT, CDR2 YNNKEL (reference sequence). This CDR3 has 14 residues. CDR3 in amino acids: CASSPLQGNTEAFF. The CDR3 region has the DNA TGTGCCAGCAGCCCGTTACAGGGGAACACTGAAGCTTTCTTT.

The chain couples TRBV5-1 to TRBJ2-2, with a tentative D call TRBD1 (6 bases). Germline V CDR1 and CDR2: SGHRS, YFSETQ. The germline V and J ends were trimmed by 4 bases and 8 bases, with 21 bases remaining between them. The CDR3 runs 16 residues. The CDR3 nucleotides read TGCGCCAGCAGCCCCTCACAGGGTATCGGTCCTGGGGAGCTGTTTTTT. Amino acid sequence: CASSPSQGIGPGELFF. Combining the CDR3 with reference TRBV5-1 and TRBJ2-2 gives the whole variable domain KAGVTQTPRYLIKTRGQQVTLSCSPISGHRSVSWYQQTPGQGLQFLFEYFSETQRNKGNFPGRFSGRQFSNSRSEMNVSTLELGDSALYLCASSPSQGIGPGELFFGEGSRLTVL.

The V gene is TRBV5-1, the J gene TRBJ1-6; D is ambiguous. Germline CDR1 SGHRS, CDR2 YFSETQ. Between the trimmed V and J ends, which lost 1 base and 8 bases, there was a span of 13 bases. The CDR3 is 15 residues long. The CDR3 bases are TGCGCCAGCAGCTTGTCCATGTTCAGATATTCACCCCTCCACTTT. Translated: CASSLSMFRYSPLHF.

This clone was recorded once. CDR3 DNA: TGTGCCAGCAGCTTGCAGGATTCACCCCTCCACTTT. Its protein product is CASSLQDSPLHF. The genes are TRBV5-4 and TRBJ1-6; the D is unclear. The CDR3 has 12 amino acids. Germline CDR1 is SGHNT and CDR2 is YYREEE (reference sequence). Trimming removed 1 base from V and 8 bases from J, with 4 bases in between.

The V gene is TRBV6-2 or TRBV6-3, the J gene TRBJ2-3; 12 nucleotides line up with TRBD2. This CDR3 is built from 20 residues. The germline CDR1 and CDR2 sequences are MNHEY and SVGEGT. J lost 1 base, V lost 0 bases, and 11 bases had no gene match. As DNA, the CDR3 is TGTGCCAGCAGTTACTCGAGGGCTAGCGGGGGGGTCCGTGGCACAGATACGCAGTATTTT. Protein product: CASSYSRASGGVRGTDTQYF.

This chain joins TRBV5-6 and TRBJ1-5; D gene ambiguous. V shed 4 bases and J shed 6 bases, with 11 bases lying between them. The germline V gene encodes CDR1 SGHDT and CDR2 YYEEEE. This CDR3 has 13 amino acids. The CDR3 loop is CASSDGVAQPQHF. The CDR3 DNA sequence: TGTGCCAGCAGCGACGGGGTGGCTCAGCCCCAGCATTTT. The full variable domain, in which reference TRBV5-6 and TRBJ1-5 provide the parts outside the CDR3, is DAGVTQSPTHLIKTRGQQVTLRCSPKSGHDTVSWYQQALGQGPQFIFQYYEEEERQRGNFPDRFSGHQFPNYSSELNVNALLLGDSALYLCASSDGVAQPQHFGDGTRLSIL.

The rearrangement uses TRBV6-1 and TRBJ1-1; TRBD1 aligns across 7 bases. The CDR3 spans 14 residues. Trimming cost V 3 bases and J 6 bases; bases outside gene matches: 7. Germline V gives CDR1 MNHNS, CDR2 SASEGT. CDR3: CASSDRRQGPEAFF. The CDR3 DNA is TGTGCCAGCAGTGATAGAAGACAGGGTCCTGAAGCTTTCTTT.

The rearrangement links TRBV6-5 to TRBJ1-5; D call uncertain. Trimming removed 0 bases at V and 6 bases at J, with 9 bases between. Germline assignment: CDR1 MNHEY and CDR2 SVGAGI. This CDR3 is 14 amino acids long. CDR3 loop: CASSYSEAAQPQHF. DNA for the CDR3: TGTGCCAGCAGTTACTCGGAGGCGGCTCAGCCCCAGCATTTT.

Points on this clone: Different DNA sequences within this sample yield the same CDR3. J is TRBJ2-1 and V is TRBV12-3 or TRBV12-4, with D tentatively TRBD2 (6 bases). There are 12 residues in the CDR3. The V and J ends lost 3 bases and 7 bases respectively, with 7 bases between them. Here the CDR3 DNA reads TGTGCCAGCAGTTTTGGAGGGAATGAGCAGTTCTTC. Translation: CASSFGGNEQFF.

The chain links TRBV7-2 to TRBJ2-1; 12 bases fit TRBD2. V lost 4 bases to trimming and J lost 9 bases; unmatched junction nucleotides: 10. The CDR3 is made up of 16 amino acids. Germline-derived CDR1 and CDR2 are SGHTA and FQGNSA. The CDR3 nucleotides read TGTGCCAGCAGCTCCTTAGTTGGACTAGCGGGATTTGAGCAGTTCTTC. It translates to CASSSLVGLAGFEQFF.